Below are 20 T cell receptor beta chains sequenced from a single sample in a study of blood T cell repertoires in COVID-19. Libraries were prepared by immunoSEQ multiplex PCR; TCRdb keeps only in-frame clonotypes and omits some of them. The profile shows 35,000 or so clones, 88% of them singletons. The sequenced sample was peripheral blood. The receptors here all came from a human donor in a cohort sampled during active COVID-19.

CDR3 amino acids: CASSQGLTSGGAGYEQYF. CDR3 nucleotides: TGTGCCAGCAGCCAAGGTCTGACTAGCGGGGGGGCTGGTTACGAGCAGTACTTC. V gene TRBV4-2 combines with J gene TRBJ2-7, with TRBD2 matching over 14 bases. From germline, CDR1 is LGHNA and CDR2 YNFKEQ. V lost 1 base to trimming and J lost 4 bases; unmatched junction nucleotides: 9. CDR3 length: 18 residues.

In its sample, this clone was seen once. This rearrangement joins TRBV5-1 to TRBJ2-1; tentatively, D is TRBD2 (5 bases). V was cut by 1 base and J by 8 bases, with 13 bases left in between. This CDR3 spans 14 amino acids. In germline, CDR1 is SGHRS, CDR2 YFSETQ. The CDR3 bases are TGCGCCAGCAGCTTGTTCTTTTCGAGGGATGAGCAGTTCTTC. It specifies CASSLFFSRDEQFF.

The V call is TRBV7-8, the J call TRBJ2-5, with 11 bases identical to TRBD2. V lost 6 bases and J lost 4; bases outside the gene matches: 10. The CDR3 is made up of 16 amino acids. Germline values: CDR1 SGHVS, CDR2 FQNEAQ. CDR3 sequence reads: CASSYNSGGGRETQYF. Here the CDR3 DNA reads TGTGCCAGCAGTTATAATAGCGGGGGGGGTAGAGAGACCCAGTACTTC.

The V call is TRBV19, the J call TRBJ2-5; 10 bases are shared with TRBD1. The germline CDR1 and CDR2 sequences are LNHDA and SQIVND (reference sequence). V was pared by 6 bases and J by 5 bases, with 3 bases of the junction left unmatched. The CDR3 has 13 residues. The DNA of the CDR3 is TGTGCCAGTAGGAGACAGGGGGCGGAGACCCAGTACTTC. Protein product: CASRRQGAETQYF.

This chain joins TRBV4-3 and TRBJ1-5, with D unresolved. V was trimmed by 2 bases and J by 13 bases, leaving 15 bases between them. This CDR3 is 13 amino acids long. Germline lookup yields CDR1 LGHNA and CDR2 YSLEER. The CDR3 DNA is TGCGCCAGCAGCCAAAGCCGGGGTTCGCGGCAGCATTTT. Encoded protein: CASSQSRGSRQHF.

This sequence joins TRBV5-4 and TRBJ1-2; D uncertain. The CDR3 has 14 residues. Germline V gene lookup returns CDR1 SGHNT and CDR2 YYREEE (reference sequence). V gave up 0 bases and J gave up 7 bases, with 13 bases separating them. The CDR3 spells CASSLAVLFGGYTF. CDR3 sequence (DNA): TGTGCCAGCAGCTTGGCCGTACTCTTCGGTGGCTACACCTTC.

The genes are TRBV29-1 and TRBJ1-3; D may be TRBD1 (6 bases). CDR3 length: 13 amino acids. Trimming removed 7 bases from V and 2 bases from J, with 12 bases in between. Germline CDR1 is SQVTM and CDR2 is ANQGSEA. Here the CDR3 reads CSGTVFPGNTIYF. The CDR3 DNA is TGCAGCGGGACAGTTTTCCCTGGAAACACCATATATTTT.

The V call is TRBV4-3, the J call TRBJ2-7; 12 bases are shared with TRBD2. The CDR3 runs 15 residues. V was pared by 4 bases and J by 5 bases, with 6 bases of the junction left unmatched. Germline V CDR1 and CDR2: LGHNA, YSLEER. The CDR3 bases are TGCGCCAGCAGCCCTCGGACTAGCGGGAAAGACGAGCAGTACTTC. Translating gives CASSPRTSGKDEQYF.

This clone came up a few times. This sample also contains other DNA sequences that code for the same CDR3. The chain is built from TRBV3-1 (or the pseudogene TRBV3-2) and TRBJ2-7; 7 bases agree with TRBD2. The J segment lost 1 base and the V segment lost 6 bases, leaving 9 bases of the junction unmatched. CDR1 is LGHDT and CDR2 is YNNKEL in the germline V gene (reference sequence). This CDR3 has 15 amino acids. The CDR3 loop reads CASSRAGDGSYEQYF. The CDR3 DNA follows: TGTGCCAGCAGTCGCGCGGGGGACGGATCCTACGAGCAGTACTTC.

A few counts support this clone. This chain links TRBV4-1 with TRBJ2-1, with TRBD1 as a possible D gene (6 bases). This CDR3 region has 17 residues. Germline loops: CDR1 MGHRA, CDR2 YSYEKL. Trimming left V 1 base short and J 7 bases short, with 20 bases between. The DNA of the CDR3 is TGCGCCAGCAGCCAAGGAACAGGGAGACCCCTTGTGAATGAGCAGTTCTTC. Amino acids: CASSQGTGRPLVNEQFF.

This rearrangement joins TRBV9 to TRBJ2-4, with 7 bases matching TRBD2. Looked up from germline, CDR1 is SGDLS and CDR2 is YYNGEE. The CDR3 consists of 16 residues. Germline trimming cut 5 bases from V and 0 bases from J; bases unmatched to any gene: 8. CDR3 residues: CASRTPGRVAKNIQYF. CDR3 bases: TGTGCCAGCAGGACTCCGGGGAGGGTAGCCAAAAACATTCAGTACTTC.

The CDR3 DNA is TGCAGCGTTGAAGTCCCCCCAGGGAACTATGGCTACACCTTC. Translation: CSVEVPPGNYGYTF. The chain is built from TRBV29-1 and TRBJ1-2, with a tentative D call TRBD1 (5 bases). The V and J ends lost 1 base and 2 bases respectively, with 11 bases between them. The CDR3 has 14 amino acids. Germline V gives CDR1 SQVTM, CDR2 ANQGSEA.

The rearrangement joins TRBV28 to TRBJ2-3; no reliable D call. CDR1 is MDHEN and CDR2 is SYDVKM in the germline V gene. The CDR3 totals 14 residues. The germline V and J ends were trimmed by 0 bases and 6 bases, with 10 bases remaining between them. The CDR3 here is CASSLWGSTDTQYF. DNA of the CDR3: TGTGCCAGCAGTTTATGGGGCTCAACGGATACGCAGTATTTT.

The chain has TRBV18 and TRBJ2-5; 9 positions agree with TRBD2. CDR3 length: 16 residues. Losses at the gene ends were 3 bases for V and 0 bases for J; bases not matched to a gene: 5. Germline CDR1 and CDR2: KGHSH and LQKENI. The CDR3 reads CASSPGAGGYQETQYF. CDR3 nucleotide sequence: TGTGCCAGCTCACCCGGCGCGGGGGGGTACCAAGAGACCCAGTACTTC.

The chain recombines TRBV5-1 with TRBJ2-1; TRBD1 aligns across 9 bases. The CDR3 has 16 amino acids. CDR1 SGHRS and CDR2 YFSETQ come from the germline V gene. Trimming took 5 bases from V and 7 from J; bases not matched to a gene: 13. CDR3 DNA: TGCGCCAGCAGATACGGACAGGGGAGTCGGAGAAATGAGCAGTTCTTC. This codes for CASRYGQGSRRNEQFF.

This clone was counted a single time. CDR3 nucleotides: TGTGCCACCAAGGGGGTGAACACTGAAGCTTTCTTT. Amino acid sequence: CATKGVNTEAFF. The chain carries TRBV5-6 and TRBJ1-1; perhaps TRBD1 as D (6 bases). V was clipped by 9 bases and J by 0 bases, with 9 bases between them. Germline lookup yields CDR1 SGHDT and CDR2 YYEEEE. This CDR3 is 12 amino acids long. Supplemented by reference TRBV5-6 and TRBJ1-1, the full variable domain reads DAGVTQSPTHLIKTRGQQVTLRCSPKSGHDTVSWYQQALGQGPQFIFQYYEEEERQRGNFPDRFSGHQFPNYSSELNVNALLLGDSALYLCATKGVNTEAFFGQGTRLTVV.

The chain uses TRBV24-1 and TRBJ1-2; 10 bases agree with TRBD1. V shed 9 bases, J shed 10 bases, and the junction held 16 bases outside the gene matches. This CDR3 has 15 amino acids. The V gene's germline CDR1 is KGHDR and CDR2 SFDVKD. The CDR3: CATSSRGQGLGDYTF. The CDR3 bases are TGTGCCACCTCCTCTCGGGGACAGGGGCTTGGTGACTACACCTTC.

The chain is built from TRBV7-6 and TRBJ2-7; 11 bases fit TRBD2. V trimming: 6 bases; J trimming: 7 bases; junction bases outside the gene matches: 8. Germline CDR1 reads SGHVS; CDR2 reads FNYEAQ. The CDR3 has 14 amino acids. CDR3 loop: CASRPTSGTGEQYF. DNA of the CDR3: TGTGCCAGCAGACCGACTAGCGGGACTGGTGAGCAGTACTTC.

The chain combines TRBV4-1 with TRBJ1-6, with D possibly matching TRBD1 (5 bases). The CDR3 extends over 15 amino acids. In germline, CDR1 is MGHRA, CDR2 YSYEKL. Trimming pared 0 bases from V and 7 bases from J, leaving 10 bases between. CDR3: CASSQEVRQNSPLHF. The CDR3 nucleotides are TGCGCCAGCAGCCAAGAGGTCAGACAGAATTCACCCCTCCACTTT.

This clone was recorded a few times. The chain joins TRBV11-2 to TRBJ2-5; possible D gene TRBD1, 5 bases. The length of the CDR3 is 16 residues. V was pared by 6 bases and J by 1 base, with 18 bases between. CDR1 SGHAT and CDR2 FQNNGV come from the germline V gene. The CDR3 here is CASSQGVKIFQETQYF. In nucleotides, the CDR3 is TGTGCCAGCAGTCAAGGGGTCAAGATCTTCCAAGAGACCCAGTACTTC. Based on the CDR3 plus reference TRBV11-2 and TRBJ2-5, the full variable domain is EAGVAQSPRYKIIEKRQSVAFWCNPISGHATLYWYQQILGQGPKLLIQFQNNGVVDDSQLPKDRFSAERLKGVDSTLKIQPAKLEDSAVYLCASSQGVKIFQETQYFGPGTRLLVL.